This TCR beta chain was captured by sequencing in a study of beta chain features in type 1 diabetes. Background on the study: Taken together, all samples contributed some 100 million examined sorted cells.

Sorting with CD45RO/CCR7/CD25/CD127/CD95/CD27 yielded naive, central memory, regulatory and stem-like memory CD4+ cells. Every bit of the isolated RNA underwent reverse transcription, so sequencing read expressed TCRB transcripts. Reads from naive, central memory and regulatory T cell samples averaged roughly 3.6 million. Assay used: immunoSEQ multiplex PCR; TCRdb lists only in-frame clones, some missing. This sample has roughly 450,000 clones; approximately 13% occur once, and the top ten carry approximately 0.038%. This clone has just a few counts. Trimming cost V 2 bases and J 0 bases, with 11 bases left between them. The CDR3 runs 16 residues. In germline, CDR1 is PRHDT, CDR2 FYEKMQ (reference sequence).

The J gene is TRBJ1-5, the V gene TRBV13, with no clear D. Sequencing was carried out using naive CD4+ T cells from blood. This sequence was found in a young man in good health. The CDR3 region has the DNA TGTGCCAGCAGCTTACGCAGCGCCTATAGCAATCAGCCCCAGCATTTT. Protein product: CASSLRSAYSNQPQHF. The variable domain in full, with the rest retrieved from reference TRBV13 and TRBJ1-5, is AAGVIQSPRHLIKEKRETATLKCYPIPRHDTVYWYQQGPGQDPQFLISFYEKMQSDKGSIPDRFSAQQFSDYHSELNMSSLELGDSALYFCASSLRSAYSNQPQHFGDGTRLSIL.